The T cell receptor beta chain described here comes from a study of cytomegalovirus exposure and HLA in healthy donors. The PCR ran on 60 Vbeta and 13 Jbeta primers. The table came from immunoSEQ multiplex PCR; TCRdb's copy has only in-frame clones and leaves some out. The table has around 170,000 clones, approximately 75% seen once. Per the germline V gene, CDR1 is SEHNR and CDR2 is FQNEAQ (reference sequence). V lost 1 base and J 1 base, leaving 8 bases between the germline ends. The CDR3 consists of 15 residues. This chain joins TRBV7-9 and TRBJ1-3, with a weak D call TRBD1 (6 bases). Material: PBMCs. The clonotype originates from a girl aged 10 to 17 in good health and CMV-seronegative. In DNA form, the CDR3 reads TGTGCCAGCAGCTTAGTAGGGGGATCTGGAAACACCATATATTTT. Translated, it gives CASSLVGGSGNTIYF.